A single sample gave rise to the 29 T cell receptor beta chains below, sequenced in a study of CD8 T cells in Susac syndrome. After extraction with the RNeasy kit, about 0.45 to 1 ug of the RNA was reverse transcribed using random hexamers. Via MiXCR, TCRdb re-called the immunoSEQ multiplex PCR reads, giving one row per CDR3 protein. The sample lists roughly 150,000 distinct CDR3 sequences, approximately 94% seen once, with around 0.21% in the top ten. Sequencing was carried out using CD8+ T cells from PBMCs. The receptors originated from a human donor with multiple sclerosis.

This clonotype was counted a single time. The chain employs TRBV20-1 and TRBJ1-2, with 7 bases fitting TRBD1. CDR1 is DFQATT, CDR2 SNEGSKA, per germline (reference sequence). This CDR3 is 14 amino acids long. J gave up 4 bases and V 0 bases, and 5 bases lay outside the gene matches. CDR3 DNA: TGCAGTGCTAGAGAGATTGACAGGGCCTATGGCTACACCTTC. Translation: CSAREIDRAYGYTF.

The chain uses TRBV19 and TRBJ2-3; D not certain. Germline CDR1 LNHDA, CDR2 SQIVND (reference sequence). The V and J ends lost 1 base and 2 bases respectively, with 7 bases between them. This CDR3 contains 14 residues. This CDR3 is CASSIALFTDTQYF. The CDR3 bases are TGTGCCAGTAGTATAGCCCTGTTCACAGATACGCAGTATTTT.

The chain combines TRBV15 with TRBJ2-3; a possible D gene is TRBD2 (5 bases). Trimming stripped 6 bases from V and 2 bases from J, with 9 bases between. The CDR3 totals 13 residues. The germline V gene encodes CDR1 LNHNV and CDR2 YYDKDF (reference sequence). CDR3 DNA: TGTGCCACCAGGCTCGGGAACACAGATACGCAGTATTTT. Amino acids: CATRLGNTDTQYF.

This sequence joins TRBV29-1 and TRBJ2-3; D is uncertain. The CDR3 extends over 10 amino acids. CDR1 is SQVTM, CDR2 ANQGSEA, per germline. The V gene lost 6 bases and the J gene lost 4 bases, with 5 bases spanning the gap. This chain's CDR3 is CSVPADTQYF. The CDR3 DNA follows: TGCAGCGTCCCCGCAGATACGCAGTATTTT.

The chain combines TRBV20-1 with TRBJ2-7, with TRBD2 identical over 8 bases. Germline lookup yields CDR1 DFQATT and CDR2 SNEGSKA (reference sequence). The CDR3 runs 13 residues. V shed 1 base, J shed 2 bases, and the junction held 1 base outside the gene matches. CDR3 sequence: CSARVGGAYEQYF. In DNA form, the CDR3 reads TGCAGTGCTAGAGTCGGGGGGGCCTACGAGCAGTACTTC.

V gene TRBV14 combines with J gene TRBJ1-1; D might be TRBD1 (6 bases). The CDR3 has 14 amino acids. The germline CDR1 and CDR2 sequences are SGHDN and FVKESK. Trimming took 0 bases from V and 7 from J, leaving 12 bases between them. The CDR3 coding sequence is TGTGCCAGCAGCCAAGATGGGCCAGGGGATGAAGCTTTCTTT. This translates into CASSQDGPGDEAFF.

The chain joins TRBV7-9 to TRBJ1-5, with D unresolved. The CDR3 is 12 amino acids. Between the trimmed V and J ends, which lost 5 bases and 3 bases, there was a span of 5 bases. Germline CDR1 is SEHNR and CDR2 is FQNEAQ (reference sequence). The CDR3 spells CASSITNQPQHF. The CDR3 nucleotides read TGTGCCAGCAGCATTACCAATCAGCCCCAGCATTTT.

This chain connects TRBV7-6 to TRBJ1-4, with 9 positions matching TRBD1. Germline CDR1 SGHVS, CDR2 FNYEAQ. After removal of 4 bases from V and 8 bases from J, the junction contained 5 bases not matched to a gene. The length of the CDR3 is 14 residues. As DNA, the CDR3 is TGTGCCAGCAGCTCGGACAGGGGTACCGAAAAACTGTTTTTT. This sequence encodes CASSSDRGTEKLFF.

This chain uses TRBV20-1 with TRBJ1-1; TRBD1 agrees at 12 bases. The CDR3 runs 17 residues. Unmatched junction bases numbered 8, after V lost 0 bases and J lost 3 bases. Germline V CDR1 and CDR2: DFQATT, SNEGSKA (reference sequence). CDR3 DNA: TGCAGTGCTAGAGATTTAGGGACAGGGGGCTTCCACACTGAAGCTTTCTTT. Translated: CSARDLGTGGFHTEAFF.

The V call is TRBV27, the J call TRBJ2-2; 9 bases are shared with TRBD1. This CDR3 region has 15 residues. Trimming cost V 6 bases and J 3 bases; bases outside gene matches: 5. Germline V gene lookup returns CDR1 MNHEY and CDR2 SMNVEV (reference sequence). CDR3: CASSSRDRDTGELFF. For the CDR3, the DNA is TGTGCCAGCAGCTCTCGGGACAGGGACACCGGGGAGCTGTTTTTT.

The genes are TRBV13 and TRBJ1-1; D remains ambiguous. Trimming removed 7 bases at V and 11 bases at J, with 14 bases between. The germline V gene encodes CDR1 PRHDT and CDR2 FYEKMQ (reference sequence). This CDR3 has 11 amino acids. CDR3 DNA: TGTGCCAGCACCCAAGAGCGGGAGGCTTTCTTT. It translates to CASTQEREAFF.

This chain connects TRBV3-1 to TRBJ1-1; unclear D gene. The V end was cut by 4 bases, the J end by 1 base, with 16 bases between. Germline-derived CDR1 and CDR2 are LGHDT and YNNKEL (reference sequence). The CDR3 is 16 residues long. CDR3 loop: CASSPRRWSGNTEAFF. The CDR3 DNA reads TGTGCCAGCAGCCCCCGCAGATGGAGTGGGAACACTGAAGCTTTCTTT.

The rearrangement uses TRBV12-3 or TRBV12-4 and TRBJ1-6; D may be TRBD1 (6 bases). V was trimmed by 6 bases and J by 5 bases, leaving 14 bases between them. The CDR3 loop spans 15 amino acids. The CDR3 spells CASSLKGGHNSPLHF. The CDR3 coding sequence is TGTGCCAGCAGCCTTAAAGGGGGTCATAATTCACCCCTCCACTTT.

V and J are TRBV7-9 and TRBJ2-7, with no clear D. This CDR3 comprises 12 residues. V was pared by 1 base and J by 6 bases, with 7 bases between. Germline V CDR1 and CDR2: SEHNR, FQNEAQ (reference sequence). In nucleotides, the CDR3 is TGTGCCAGCAGCTTAGTGGCATCCGAGCAGTACTTC. Its protein is CASSLVASEQYF.

This chain links TRBV27 with TRBJ2-4, with D perhaps TRBD2 (5 bases). The V gene lost 5 bases and the J gene lost 0 bases, with 14 bases spanning the gap. Germline CDR1 and CDR2: MNHEY and SMNVEV (reference sequence). The CDR3 runs 16 residues. The CDR3 is CASSPGPGEAKNIQYF. CDR3 DNA sequence: TGTGCCAGCAGTCCCGGCCCCGGGGAAGCCAAAAACATTCAGTACTTC.

This CDR3 reads CASSDPGTYEQYF. DNA for the CDR3: TGTGCCAGCAGCGATCCGGGAACCTACGAGCAGTACTTC. V and J are TRBV11-1 and TRBJ2-7, with D possibly TRBD2 on 5 matching bases. This CDR3 has 13 amino acids. Germline-derived CDR1 and CDR2 are SGHAT and FQDESV (reference sequence). V shed 5 bases and J shed 2 bases, with 10 bases lying between them.

This chain connects TRBV27 to TRBJ1-6; D gene uncertain. Trimming removed 7 bases from V and 0 bases from J, with 4 bases in between. The CDR3 sequence is 13 residues long. The germline gives CDR1 MNHEY, CDR2 SMNVEV (reference sequence). The CDR3 coding sequence is TGTGCCAGCACGCCCTCCTATAATTCACCCCTCCACTTT. It is translated as CASTPSYNSPLHF.

This clonotype has just one count. This sequence joins TRBV20-1 and TRBJ1-1; 7 positions agree with TRBD1. CDR3 size: 15 residues. Germline CDR1 DFQATT, CDR2 SNEGSKA (reference sequence). V lost 1 base and J lost 7; bases outside the gene matches: 12. The CDR3 protein is CSARVEQGPIFEAFF. The CDR3, as DNA: TGCAGTGCTAGAGTGGAACAGGGGCCCATTTTTGAAGCTTTCTTT.

The chain joins TRBV14 to TRBJ2-6, with D maybe TRBD1 (5 bases). Trimming left V 5 bases short and J 0 bases short, with 17 bases between. The germline CDR1 and CDR2 sequences are SGHDN and FVKESK. This CDR3 is built from 18 residues. CDR3 DNA sequence: TGTGCCAGCAGCAAAAGACCTTTTGGGGCCTCTGGGGCCAACGTCCTGACTTTC. Its translation: CASSKRPFGASGANVLTF.

In its sample, this clonotype was seen once. V is TRBV12-3 or TRBV12-4 and J is TRBJ1-3; TRBD1 is a possible D gene (5 bases). Trimming took off 7 bases at V and 11 bases at J, with 12 bases between the two ends. The CDR3 loop spans 11 amino acids. CDR3 sequence (DNA): TGTGCCAGCATCTCGGGACTTGCCATATATTTT. It codes for CASISGLAIYF.

The V gene is TRBV6-1, the J gene TRBJ2-7; 7 bases are shared with TRBD1. Germline loops: CDR1 MNHNS, CDR2 SASEGT. There are 13 residues in the CDR3. Trimming at V came to 6 bases and at J to 3 bases, leaving 5 bases not matched to a gene. In nucleotides, the CDR3 is TGTGCCAGCAGCACGGACAGGAGCTACGAGCAGTACTTC. Amino acid sequence: CASSTDRSYEQYF.

V and J are TRBV7-9 and TRBJ2-5; a possible D gene is TRBD1 (6 bases). Trimming took off 5 bases at V and 1 base at J, with 14 bases between the two ends. From germline, CDR1 is SEHNR and CDR2 FQNEAQ (reference sequence). The CDR3 is 15 amino acids. The CDR3 protein is CASSPRTEPQETQYF. The DNA of the CDR3 is TGTGCCAGCAGCCCGCGGACAGAACCCCAAGAGACCCAGTACTTC.

The chain has TRBV5-4 and TRBJ2-3, with TRBD1 identical over 10 bases. Germline V gives CDR1 SGHNT, CDR2 YYREEE (reference sequence). V shed 3 bases and J 4 bases; nucleotides not matched to a gene: 5. CDR3 length: 15 amino acids. CDR3 region: CASSWRGQGPDTQYF. CDR3 DNA sequence: TGTGCCAGCAGCTGGCGGGGACAGGGGCCAGATACGCAGTATTTT.

The chain joins TRBV20-1 to TRBJ2-3; D not resolved. In germline, CDR1 is DFQATT, CDR2 SNEGSKA (reference sequence). Deletions cut 6 bases from V and 2 bases from J, with 6 bases between. The CDR3 length is 11 residues. The CDR3 region is CSALTTDTQYF. CDR3 nucleotides: TGCAGTGCCCTGACCACAGATACGCAGTATTTT.

The chain employs TRBV20-1 and TRBJ2-6, with 8 bases aligning to TRBD1. V was pared by 3 bases and J by 4 bases, with 11 bases of the junction left unmatched. CDR3 length: 17 amino acids. Germline V gives CDR1 DFQATT, CDR2 SNEGSKA (reference sequence). In nucleotides, the CDR3 is TGCAGTGCTAGTCTCAGGGGGCGCAGGTACGGGGCCAACGTCCTGACTTTC. This codes for CSASLRGRRYGANVLTF.

The chain employs TRBV5-6 and TRBJ2-5, with D possibly being TRBD1 (6 bases). The V gene lost 0 bases and the J gene lost 13 bases, with 13 bases spanning the gap. The CDR3 is 12 amino acids. Looked up from germline, CDR1 is SGHDT and CDR2 is YYEEEE. CDR3 residues: CASSLGTAYPYF. The CDR3 DNA sequence: TGTGCCAGCAGCTTGGGGACAGCCTACCCGTACTTC.

This clonotype was seen just once. The gene calls are TRBV7-9 and TRBJ1-2; D is unclear. Germline assignment: CDR1 SEHNR and CDR2 FQNEAQ (reference sequence). Trimming stripped 3 bases from V and 6 bases from J, with 11 bases between. The CDR3 sequence is 13 residues long. CDR3 residues: CASSFKPPDGYTF. CDR3 DNA sequence: TGTGCCAGCAGCTTTAAGCCCCCTGATGGCTACACCTTC. The full variable domain, in which reference TRBV7-9 and TRBJ1-2 provide the parts outside the CDR3, is DTGVSQNPRHKITKRGQNVTFRCDPISEHNRLYWYRQTLGQGPEFLTYFQNEAQLEKSRLLSDRFSAERPKGSFSTLEIQRTEQGDSAMYLCASSFKPPDGYTFGSGTRLTVV.

The chain is built from TRBV29-1 and TRBJ2-3; 7 nucleotides match TRBD2. Germline trimming cut 3 bases from V and 2 bases from J; bases unmatched to any gene: 8. Germline CDR1 SQVTM, CDR2 ANQGSEA. This CDR3 has 15 amino acids. The CDR3 protein is CSVDLPGGFTDTQYF. For the CDR3, the DNA is TGCAGCGTTGACCTCCCGGGGGGTTTCACAGATACGCAGTATTTT.

The chain is built from TRBV4-1 and TRBJ2-1, with 12 bases fitting TRBD2. Germline-derived CDR1 and CDR2 are MGHRA and YSYEKL. The length of the CDR3 is 15 residues. V gave up 2 bases and J gave up 5 bases; unmatched junction bases: 1. CDR3 nucleotide sequence: TGCGCCAGCAGCCAACTAGCGGGGGGGGACAATGAGCAGTTCTTC. The encoded protein is CASSQLAGGDNEQFF.